This T cell receptor (beta chain) was captured by sequencing in a study of blood T cells in healthy people across ages (dated by TCRdb to the mid-2010s). About the study as a whole: In model experiments, roughly one uniquely barcoded TCR beta cDNA molecule per two T cells was captured by template switching. Using deep sequencing normalized with unique cDNA molecular identifiers, the study measured how TCR beta repertoire diversity changes with age. The donors were divided into four age groups: young (average 16 years), middle-aged (around 37), aged (about 61) and long-lived (roughly 86). To avoid experimental bias, donors of different ages were spread randomly across the sequencing lanes. Using the same blood draw, the study looked at two additional independent replicas of 1 million unique cDNA reads for two donors, one aged 18 to 29 and the other aged 80 or older.

The CDR3, from cysteine to phenylalanine, totals 15 residues. CDR3 DNA is the only sequence kept; it has 45 bases, read in frame from the first base. V loses 7 bases of germline sequence and J loses 1 base, and the interval between the two ends is 17 bases. The germline V gene (reference sequence) sets CDR1 to LNHDA and CDR2 to SQIVND. The library relied on 5' RACE. Sequencing was carried out with an Illumina HiSeq 2500. A second PCR of roughly 6 to 11 cycles was performed with a sample-barcoded 5' primer and a J-beta primer mix. A template-switch 5' adaptor carrying 12 random nucleotides introduced a unique molecular identifier onto each TCR beta cDNA molecule. Each sample yielded at least 2.5 million CDR3-containing paired-end reads. The Mint cDNA synthesis kit, primed by a TRBC-specific oligonucleotide, was used to synthesize first-strand cDNA from all RNA. Following uracil-DNA glycosylase treatment, all cDNA underwent a first 18-cycle PCR with the universal primers M1SS and BC2_uni_R. Regarding the original processing steps: Each sample was normalized by randomly selecting 1 million high-quality reads, each carrying a distinct molecular identifier. Instead of being binned into consensus sequences, reads that shared molecular identifiers were thrown out. MiTCR, with a Q25 quality threshold and the strictest error-elimination algorithm, was used for CDR3 identification, clonotype clustering and error correction. A nonparametric unseen species model using Euler transformation provided a lower-bound estimate of total TCR beta diversity. TCRdb redid the processing of the public reads, applying fastp at Q25 and MiXCR, and retained in-frame beta chains. One record per CDR3 amino acid sequence lists the most common genes and DNA. These V and J calls are TCRdb output, not the study's own analysis. In this sample the table shows roughly 800,000 distinct CDR3 sequences, roughly 64% of which occur a single time. The ten largest account for 20% to 25% of the sample.

As to this clonotype: The clone's antigen remains unknown. No base qualities exist here, and no much larger clone lies one base off it.

Summary of the overall study and its limitations: Donor CMV infection status was unknown, potentially confounding age-related changes in expanded clonotypes. Since profiling was done on bulk unsorted PBMCs, naive and antigen-experienced compartments could not be conclusively compared. As age increased, observed TCR beta diversity per million T cells dropped in a roughly linear way, and a significant reduction was already evident by age 40. Estimates of total diversity from one million sequenced T cells were regarded as lower bounds and underestimates. Compared with the aged group, the long-lived group had more naive CD4+ T cells, fewer expanded clones and increased TCR diversity, suggesting age selection. The percentage of naive T cells measured by flow cytometry correlated strongly with observed TCR beta diversity.

Systemically healthy Caucasian individuals from Russia, 39 in total and aged roughly 6 to 90 years, were included as donors. Each donor gave 9.5 to 10 milliliters of peripheral blood, drawn into EDTA-treated Vacutainer tubes. Ficoll-Paque density-gradient centrifugation was used to isolate PBMCs, with at least 6 million obtained per sample. Trizol reagent was used to extract total RNA from PBMCs, with at least 6 micrograms per sample. The percentages of naive CD45RAhigh/CD27high T cells were determined by flow cytometry on a PBMC aliquot from every donor. Sequenced input: blood. This sequence was found in a man aged 25 to 45 in good health. This receptor chain uses TRBV19 and TRBJ2-7, with a tentative D gene TRBD2 over 6 matching bases. The CDR3 reads as follows: CASTEGGDGSYEQYF. The DNA is TGTGCCAGTACCGAAGGAGGGGACGGGTCCTACGAGCAGTACTTC.